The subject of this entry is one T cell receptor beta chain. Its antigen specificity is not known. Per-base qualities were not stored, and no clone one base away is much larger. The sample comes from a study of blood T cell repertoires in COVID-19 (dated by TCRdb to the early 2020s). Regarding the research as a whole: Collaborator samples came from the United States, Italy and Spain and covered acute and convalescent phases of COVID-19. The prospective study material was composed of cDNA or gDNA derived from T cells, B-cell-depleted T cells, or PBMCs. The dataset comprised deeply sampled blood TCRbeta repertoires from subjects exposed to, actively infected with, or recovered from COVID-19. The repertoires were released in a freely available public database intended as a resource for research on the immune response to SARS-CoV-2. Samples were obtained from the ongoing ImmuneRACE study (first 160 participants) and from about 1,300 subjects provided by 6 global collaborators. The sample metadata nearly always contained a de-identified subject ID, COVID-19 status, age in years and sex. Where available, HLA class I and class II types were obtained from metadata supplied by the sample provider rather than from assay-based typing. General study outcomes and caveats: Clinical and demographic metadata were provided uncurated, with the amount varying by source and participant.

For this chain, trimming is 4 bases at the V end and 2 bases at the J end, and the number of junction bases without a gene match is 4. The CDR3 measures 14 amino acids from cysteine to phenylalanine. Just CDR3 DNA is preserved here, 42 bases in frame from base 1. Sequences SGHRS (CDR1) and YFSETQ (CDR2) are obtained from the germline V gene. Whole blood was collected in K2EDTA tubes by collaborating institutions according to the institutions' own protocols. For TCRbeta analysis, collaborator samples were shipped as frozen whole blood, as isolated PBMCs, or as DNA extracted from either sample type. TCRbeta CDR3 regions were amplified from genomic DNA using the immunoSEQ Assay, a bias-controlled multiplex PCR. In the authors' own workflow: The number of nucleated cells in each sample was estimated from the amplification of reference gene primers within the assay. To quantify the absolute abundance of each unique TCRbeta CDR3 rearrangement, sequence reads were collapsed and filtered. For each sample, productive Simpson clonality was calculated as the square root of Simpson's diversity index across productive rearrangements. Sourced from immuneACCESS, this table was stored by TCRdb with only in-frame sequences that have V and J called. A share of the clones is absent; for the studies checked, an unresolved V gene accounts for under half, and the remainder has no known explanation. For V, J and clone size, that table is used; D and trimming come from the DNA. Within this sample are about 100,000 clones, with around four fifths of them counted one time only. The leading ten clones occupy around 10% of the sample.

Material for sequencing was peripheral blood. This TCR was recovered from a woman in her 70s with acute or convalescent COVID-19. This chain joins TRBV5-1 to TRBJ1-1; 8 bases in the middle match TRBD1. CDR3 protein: CASSDGQGNTEAFF. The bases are TGCGCCAGCAGCGACGGACAGGGCAACACTGAAGCTTTCTTT.